These 7 T cell receptor beta chains were all obtained from the same sample, sequenced in a study of T cell responses to AZD1222 COVID-19 vaccine (dated by TCRdb to 2020 to 2022). The time point label of this sample denotes: baseline before first vaccination. The library was built by means of the immunoSEQ multiplex PCR assay. Imported from immuneACCESS, the table was reduced by TCRdb to in-frame sequences with V and J called. These copies leave out some clones; in studies compared against another copy, an unresolved V gene accounts for under half, and the cause of the remainder is not known. The sample table shows over 100,000 clones, and around nine tenths are seen once. The top ten constitute 7% to 8.5% of the sample. The sequencing used peripheral blood, collected on day 0 of AZD1222 vaccination. These receptors were collected from an adult in good health.

This chain links TRBV18 with TRBJ2-7, with 8 bases lining up with TRBD2. This CDR3 is built from 15 residues. Trimming cost V 1 base and J 1 base; bases outside gene matches: 3. Germline CDR1 is KGHSH and CDR2 is LQKENI. CDR3 in amino acids: CASSPRGTSSYEQYF. CDR3 coding DNA: TGTGCCAGCTCACCACGGGGGACTAGTTCCTACGAGCAGTACTTC.

The rearrangement links TRBV12-3 or TRBV12-4 to TRBJ1-2; D is ambiguous. The V end was cut by 10 bases, the J end by 4 bases, with 10 bases between. The length of the CDR3 is 11 residues. The CDR3 reads CATGRGYGYTF. DNA of the CDR3: TGTGCCACAGGCCGTGGCTATGGCTACACCTTC.

The chain carries TRBV13 and TRBJ1-2; 8 nucleotides align to TRBD1. Germline assignment: CDR1 PRHDT and CDR2 FYEKMQ (reference sequence). The CDR3 is 17 residues long. The junction had 7 bases not matched to a gene; V was cut back by 0 bases and J by 1 base. CDR3 in amino acids: CASSLGDRVGGNYGYTF. The CDR3 DNA reads TGTGCCAGCAGCTTAGGGGACAGGGTTGGAGGTAACTATGGCTACACCTTC.

V and J are TRBV5-8 and TRBJ2-6; D call uncertain. V dropped 1 base and J dropped 0 bases, with 8 bases sitting between them. CDR1 and CDR2 from the germline V gene are SGHTS and YDEGEE. The CDR3 runs 16 residues. The CDR3 region has the DNA TGTGCCAGCAGCTTGTTGTGGGCCTCTGGGGCCAACGTCCTGACTTTC. Translated: CASSLLWASGANVLTF.

This chain connects TRBV3-1 (or the pseudogene TRBV3-2) to TRBJ1-1; 7 bases are a match to TRBD1. Germline assignment: CDR1 LGHDT and CDR2 YNNKEL (reference sequence). The CDR3 spans 14 residues. Trimming took 6 bases from V and 1 from J; bases not matched to a gene: 5. The CDR3 spells CASRVRGENTEAFF. DNA for the CDR3: TGTGCCAGCAGAGTCAGGGGGGAGAACACTGAAGCTTTCTTT.

The CDR3 region is CASSLMGSQEKLFF. The DNA of the CDR3 is TGTGCCAGCAGTTTAATGGGGTCCCAGGAAAAACTGTTTTTT. The gene calls are TRBV27 and TRBJ1-4; D ambiguous. The CDR3 sequence is 14 residues long. CDR1 and CDR2 from the germline V gene are MNHEY and SMNVEV (reference sequence). Trimming stripped 2 bases from V and 8 bases from J, with 12 bases between.

This sequence joins TRBV14 and TRBJ2-1; 7 positions agree with TRBD2. Germline trimming cut 1 base from V and 6 bases from J; bases unmatched to any gene: 6. Germline CDR1 reads SGHDN; CDR2 reads FVKESK. This CDR3 comprises 15 residues. CDR3 sequence reads: CASSQVAGAFNEQFF. DNA for the CDR3: TGTGCCAGCAGCCAAGTTGCGGGAGCGTTCAATGAGCAGTTCTTC. Using reference TRBV14 and TRBJ2-1 for the parts outside the CDR3, the full variable domain is EAGVTQFPSHSVIEKGQTVTLRCDPISGHDNLYWYRRVMGKEIKFLLHFVKESKQDESGMPNNRFLAERTGGTYSTLKVQPAELEDSGVYFCASSQVAGAFNEQFFGPGTRLTVL.